This TCR beta chain is from a study of TIL therapy for anti-PD-1-resistant metastatic lung cancer. This was the immunoSEQ v3 assay. Assay used: immunoSEQ multiplex PCR; TCRdb lists only in-frame clones, some missing. The data contain tens of thousands of clones, roughly 70% of them singletons. Time point meaning: pre-treatment sample, taken before nivolumab and TIL therapy. The tumor samples were excised metastases, mostly pleural nodules or supraclavicular lymph nodes. Sequenced here: tumor tissue, sampled at baseline. The TCR originated in a person between 30 and 80 years old with non-small cell lung cancer.

CDR3 sequence (DNA): TGTGCCAGCACAGGGCAGATTGGAAACACCATATATTTT. Encoded protein: CASTGQIGNTIYF. This chain links TRBV6-1 with TRBJ1-3; D is possibly TRBD1 (5 bases). Germline V lookup: CDR1 MNHNS, CDR2 SASEGT. This CDR3 comprises 13 residues. V was shortened by 7 bases and J by 3 bases, with 10 bases between the two germline ends.